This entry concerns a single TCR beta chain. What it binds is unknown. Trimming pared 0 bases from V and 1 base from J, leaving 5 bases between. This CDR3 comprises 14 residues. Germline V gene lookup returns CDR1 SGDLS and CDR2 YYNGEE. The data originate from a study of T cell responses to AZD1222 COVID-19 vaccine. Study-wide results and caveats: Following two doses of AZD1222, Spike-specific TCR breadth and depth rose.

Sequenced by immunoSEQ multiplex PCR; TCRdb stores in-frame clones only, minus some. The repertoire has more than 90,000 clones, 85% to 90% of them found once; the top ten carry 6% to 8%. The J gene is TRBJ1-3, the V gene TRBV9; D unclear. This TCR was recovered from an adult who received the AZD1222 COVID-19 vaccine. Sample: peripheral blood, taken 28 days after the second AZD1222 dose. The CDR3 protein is CASSVANSGNTIYF. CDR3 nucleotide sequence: TGTGCCAGCAGCGTAGCAAATTCTGGAAACACCATATATTTT.